This entry lists 25 T cell receptor beta chains sequenced from one sample in a study of blood T cell repertoires in COVID-19. Sequencing used immunoSEQ multiplex PCR; TCRdb keeps in-frame clones, though not all of them. The table has over 200,000 clones, around 88% seen once. The sample comprised peripheral blood. The receptors were sampled from a man in his late teens or twenties with active or convalescent COVID-19.

This clone was picked up a small number of times. CDR3 sequence (DNA): TGTGCCAGCAGCCCGGGCCCCCGGGACATTCGTCAGCCCCAGCATTTT. This sequence encodes CASSPGPRDIRQPQHF. This chain links TRBV7-2 with TRBJ1-5; D might be TRBD1 (6 bases). Germline CDR1 is SGHTA and CDR2 is FQGNSA. CDR3 length: 16 residues. V was trimmed by 5 bases and J by 6 bases, leaving 20 bases between them.

V usage is TRBV27 and J usage is TRBJ1-5; weak D call: TRBD1 (5 bases). CDR1 is MNHEY, CDR2 SMNVEV, per germline (reference sequence). The CDR3 runs to 16 residues. Trimming stripped 5 bases from V and 3 bases from J, with 17 bases between. CDR3 bases: TGTGCCAGCAGTCGCGGCCGGGGGGGACCCAATCAGCCCCAGCATTTT. Protein: CASSRGRGGPNQPQHF.

The rearrangement links TRBV9 to TRBJ2-1, with TRBD2 identical over 9 bases. Germline loops: CDR1 SGDLS, CDR2 YYNGEE. The CDR3 is made up of 15 amino acids. The V and J ends lost 2 bases and 7 bases, in that order; junction bases with no gene match: 7. CDR3 nucleotides: TGTGCCAGCAGCGTTAGCGGGGGAGGAATTAATGAGCAGTTCTTC. The encoded protein is CASSVSGGGINEQFF.

The chain links TRBV2 to TRBJ1-2, with D possibly matching TRBD1 (6 bases). Trimming removed 7 bases at V and 0 bases at J, with 12 bases between. There are 14 residues in the CDR3. CDR1 is SNHLY and CDR2 is FYNNEI in the germline V gene. CDR3 in DNA: TGTGCCAGCAAAACGGACAGCTCTAACTATGGCTACACCTTC. This codes for CASKTDSSNYGYTF.

The chain joins TRBV10-1 to TRBJ2-7, with D maybe TRBD2 (6 bases). The CDR3 has 14 residues. Trimming removed 6 bases from V and 4 bases from J, with 16 bases in between. The germline V gene has CDR1 WNHNN and CDR2 SYGVQD (reference sequence). The CDR3 region has the DNA TGCGCCAGCAGCGACCAGCAGGAGGGTTACGAGCAGTACTTC. Its protein is CASSDQQEGYEQYF.

The chain couples TRBV28 to TRBJ1-6, with D possibly TRBD1 on 6 matching bases. Germline V gene data show CDR1 as MDHEN and CDR2 as SYDVKM. Trimming removed 6 bases at V and 9 bases at J, with 15 bases between. The CDR3 contains 14 residues. CDR3 sequence (DNA): TGTGCCAGCAGCTCAACAGGGCTGGCTTCACCCCTCCACTTT. As protein: CASSSTGLASPLHF.

V and J are TRBV24-1 and TRBJ2-3, with D unclear. Between the trimmed V and J ends, which lost 7 bases and 3 bases, there was a span of 16 bases. The CDR3 has 15 residues. Germline loops: CDR1 KGHDR, CDR2 SFDVKD. The CDR3 DNA is TGTGCCACCAGAGGCGGCCCAAACCGAACAGATACGCAGTATTTT. Amino acid sequence: CATRGGPNRTDTQYF.

This chain joins TRBV2 and TRBJ1-5, with no clear D. V lost 7 bases, J lost 2 bases, and 18 bases lay in between. The germline V gene has CDR1 SNHLY and CDR2 FYNNEI. The CDR3 sequence is 16 residues long. CDR3 amino acids: CASKAPGAIGNQPQHF. The CDR3 DNA sequence: TGTGCCAGCAAGGCCCCGGGAGCGATCGGCAATCAGCCCCAGCATTTT.

The CDR3 reads CASRPRDRAGQAFF. In nucleotides, the CDR3 is TGTGCCAGCAGGCCACGGGACAGGGCTGGGCAAGCTTTCTTT. The chain couples TRBV6-5 to TRBJ1-1, with 9 bases matching TRBD1. Germline V gene data show CDR1 as MNHEY and CDR2 as SVGAGI. This CDR3 spans 14 amino acids. V shed 6 bases and J 9 bases; nucleotides not matched to a gene: 11.

This chain connects TRBV9 to TRBJ1-6; 7 nucleotides match TRBD1. Germline V CDR1 and CDR2: SGDLS, YYNGEE. Trimming cost V 10 bases and J 4 bases; bases outside gene matches: 8. CDR3 length: 14 residues. The CDR3 sequence: CASAAGQYNSPLHF. The CDR3 nucleotides read TGTGCCTCAGCCGCGGGACAGTATAATTCACCCCTCCACTTT.

CDR3 sequence: CASSKRQCGANVLTF. CDR3 DNA sequence: TGTGCCAGCAGCAAGCGGCAGTGTGGGGCCAACGTCCTGACTTTC. The rearrangement uses TRBV21-1 and TRBJ2-6; the table gives TRBD2 as D, unverified against the DNA. TRBV21-1 is tagged as a pseudogene. The CDR3 consists of 15 residues.

The V gene is TRBV24-1, the J gene TRBJ2-6; perhaps TRBD1 as D (5 bases). The CDR3 consists of 16 residues. Between the trimmed V and J ends, which lost 6 bases and 2 bases, there was a span of 13 bases. The germline V gene has CDR1 KGHDR and CDR2 SFDVKD. The CDR3 coding sequence is TGTGCCACCAGTTCATCAGGGTGGGCTGGGGCCAACGTCCTGACTTTC. Residues: CATSSSGWAGANVLTF.

The chain combines TRBV28 with TRBJ1-1, with D possibly TRBD1 on 6 matching bases. CDR1 MDHEN and CDR2 SYDVKM come from the germline V gene. Trimming cost V 7 bases and J 0 bases, with 15 bases left between them. CDR3 length equals 15 residues. As DNA, the CDR3 is TGTGCCAGCACCATACCCAGGGGCATGAACACTGAAGCTTTCTTT. Amino acids: CASTIPRGMNTEAFF.

The CDR3 DNA sequence: TGTGCCAGCAGCACGACTCCGGGACTAGCGGGAGAGTTCACCTACAATGAGCAGTTCTTC. Translation: CASSTTPGLAGEFTYNEQFF. V usage is TRBV7-9 and J usage is TRBJ2-1; 14 bases are a match to TRBD2. Germline trimming cut 5 bases from V and 2 bases from J; bases unmatched to any gene: 14. The CDR3 consists of 20 residues. In germline, CDR1 is SEHNR, CDR2 FQNEAQ (reference sequence).

CDR3 coding DNA: TGTGCCATCAGGGGGGACAGGGTGAACACTGAAGCTTTCTTT. Translating it yields CAIRGDRVNTEAFF. The chain uses TRBV10-3 and TRBJ1-1; 9 nucleotides align to TRBD1. V was pared by 6 bases and J by 0 bases, with 2 bases of the junction left unmatched. Germline values: CDR1 ENHRY, CDR2 SYGVKD. The CDR3 loop spans 14 amino acids.

The rearrangement joins TRBV27 to TRBJ1-6; D is undetermined. The germline V and J ends were trimmed by 6 bases and 0 bases, with 9 bases remaining between them. This CDR3 has 15 residues. Germline values: CDR1 MNHEY, CDR2 SMNVEV (reference sequence). Here the CDR3 reads CASRQFDSYNSPLHF. For the CDR3, the DNA is TGTGCCAGCAGACAGTTTGACTCCTATAATTCACCCCTCCACTTT.

The genes are TRBV13 and TRBJ1-1; D is possibly TRBD1 (6 bases). Trimming pared 3 bases from V and 5 bases from J, leaving 13 bases between. This CDR3 is built from 14 residues. Germline V gene lookup returns CDR1 PRHDT and CDR2 FYEKMQ (reference sequence). The CDR3 region is CASSFGTKTTEAFF. DNA for the CDR3: TGTGCCAGCAGCTTTGGGACAAAGACTACTGAAGCTTTCTTT.

V and J are TRBV4-1 and TRBJ2-7, with a weak D call TRBD2 (6 bases). Per germline, CDR1 MGHRA and CDR2 YSYEKL. V gave up 1 base and J gave up 4 bases, with 14 bases separating them. CDR3 length: 15 residues. The CDR3, as DNA: TGCGCCAGCAGCCAAGTAATCGGGGGTAAATACGAGCAGTACTTC. This translates into CASSQVIGGKYEQYF.

The gene calls are TRBV7-3 and TRBJ2-5; 11 bases are a match to TRBD2. The CDR3 contains 15 residues. Germline V CDR1 and CDR2: SGHTA, FQGTGA. V lost 5 bases, J lost 5 bases, and 7 bases stayed unmatched. The CDR3 bases are TGTGCCAGCAGCAAAGTAGCGGGAGGGTTGGAGACCCAGTACTTC. Translated, it gives CASSKVAGGLETQYF.

The V and J genes are TRBV5-1 and TRBJ2-1; D remains unclear. The CDR3 sequence is 14 residues long. The germline V and J ends were trimmed by 6 bases and 4 bases, with 14 bases remaining between them. CDR1 SGHRS and CDR2 YFSETQ come from the germline V gene. CDR3 coding DNA: TGCGCCAGCACCATAGCCGGTGGTTACAATGAGCAGTTCTTC. Its protein product is CASTIAGGYNEQFF.

J is TRBJ2-5 and V is TRBV4-3; TRBD1 might be the D (6 bases). Germline V gene sequence: CDR1 LGHNA, CDR2 YSLEER. The ends were cut back, 0 bases at V and 4 bases at J, with 12 bases in the middle. The CDR3 has 15 amino acids. The CDR3 nucleotides are TGCGCCAGCAGCCAAGATCGGACAGTACGAGAGACCCAGTACTTC. Amino acid sequence: CASSQDRTVRETQYF.

CDR3: CASSLVPGTGYNEQFF. The CDR3 nucleotides read TGTGCCAGCAGCTTAGTCCCCGGGACAGGATACAATGAGCAGTTCTTC. The chain couples TRBV7-2 to TRBJ2-1, with TRBD1 matching over 8 bases. After removal of 1 base from V and 4 bases from J, the junction contained 6 bases not matched to a gene. Germline CDR1 reads SGHTA; CDR2 reads FQGNSA. This CDR3 is built from 16 residues.

The V and J genes are TRBV28 and TRBJ2-5; 8 nucleotides line up with TRBD2. V lost 7 bases to trimming and J lost 4 bases; unmatched junction nucleotides: 8. The germline V gene has CDR1 MDHEN and CDR2 SYDVKM. The CDR3 loop spans 14 amino acids. CDR3 in amino acids: CASTRRGGVETQYF. In nucleotides, the CDR3 is TGTGCCAGCACCCGCCGGGGGGGGGTAGAGACCCAGTACTTC. The variable domain in full, with the rest retrieved from reference TRBV28 and TRBJ2-5, is DVKVTQSSRYLVKRTGEKVFLECVQDMDHENMFWYRQDPGLGLRLIYFSYDVKMKEKGDIPEGYSVSREKKERFSLILESASTNQTSMYLCASTRRGGVETQYFGPGTRLLVL.

This clone was seen a single time. V is TRBV6-6 and J is TRBJ2-7; 9 bases line up with TRBD2. Losses at the gene ends were 2 bases for V and 5 bases for J; bases not matched to a gene: 4. The germline CDR1 and CDR2 sequences are MNHNY and SVGAGI (reference sequence). This CDR3 spans 14 amino acids. The CDR3 spells CASSYEAGGNEQYF. The DNA of the CDR3 is TGTGCCAGCAGTTACGAAGCGGGAGGAAACGAGCAGTACTTC.

The chain couples TRBV5-5 to TRBJ2-2; a possible D gene is TRBD2 (6 bases). V was clipped by 3 bases and J by 3 bases, with 21 bases between them. There are 18 residues in the CDR3. Germline-derived CDR1 and CDR2 are SGHKS and YYEKEE (reference sequence). The CDR3 reads CASSSRAVGRSYTGELFF. In nucleotides, the CDR3 is TGTGCCAGCAGCTCGAGGGCCGTGGGGAGGTCGTACACCGGGGAGCTGTTTTTT.